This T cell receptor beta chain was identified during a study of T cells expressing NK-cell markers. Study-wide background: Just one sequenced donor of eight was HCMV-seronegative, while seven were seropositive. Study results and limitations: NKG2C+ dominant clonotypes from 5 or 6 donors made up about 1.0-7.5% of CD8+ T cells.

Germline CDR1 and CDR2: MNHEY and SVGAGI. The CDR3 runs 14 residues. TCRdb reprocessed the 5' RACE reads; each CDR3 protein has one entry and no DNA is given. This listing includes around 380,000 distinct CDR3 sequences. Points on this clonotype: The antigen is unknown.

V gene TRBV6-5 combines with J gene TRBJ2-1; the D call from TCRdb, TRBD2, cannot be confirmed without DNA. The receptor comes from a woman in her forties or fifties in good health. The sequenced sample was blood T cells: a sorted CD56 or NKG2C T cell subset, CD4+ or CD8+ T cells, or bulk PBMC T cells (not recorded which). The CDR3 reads CASSRAGEVNEQFF.